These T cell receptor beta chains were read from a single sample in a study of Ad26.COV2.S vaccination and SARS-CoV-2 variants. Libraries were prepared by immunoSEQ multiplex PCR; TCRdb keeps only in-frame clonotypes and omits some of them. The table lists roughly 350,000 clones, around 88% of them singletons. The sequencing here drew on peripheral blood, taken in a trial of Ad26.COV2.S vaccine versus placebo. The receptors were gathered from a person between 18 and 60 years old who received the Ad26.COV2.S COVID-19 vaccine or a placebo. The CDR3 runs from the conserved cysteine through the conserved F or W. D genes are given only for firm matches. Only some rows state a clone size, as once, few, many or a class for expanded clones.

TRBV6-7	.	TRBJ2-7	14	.	CASSYSIGQVEQYF	TGTGCCAGCAGTTACTCGATTGGGCAGGTCGAGCAGTACTTC
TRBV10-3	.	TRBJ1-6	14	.	CAIRGDRDNSPLHF	TGTGCCATCAGGGGCGACAGAGATAATTCACCCCTCCACTTT
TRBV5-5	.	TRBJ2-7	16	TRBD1	CASSLRGDRGPYEQYF	TGTGCCAGCAGCTTAAGAGGGGACAGGGGGCCGTACGAGCAGTACTTC
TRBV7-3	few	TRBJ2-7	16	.	CASSLFGAESSYEQYF	TGTGCCAGCAGCCTCTTCGGGGCAGAGAGCTCCTACGAGCAGTACTTC
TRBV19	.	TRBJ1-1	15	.	CASSIGGGFLLEAFF	TGTGCCAGTAGTATAGGTGGGGGATTCCTTCTGGAAGCTTTCTTT
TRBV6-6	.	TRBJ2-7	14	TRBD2	CASSPSGTSYEQYF	TGTGCCAGCAGTCCGAGCGGGACTTCCTACGAGCAGTACTTC
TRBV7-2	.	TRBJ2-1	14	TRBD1	CASSFEQGSNEQFF	TGTGCCAGCAGCTTCGAACAGGGGAGCAATGAGCAGTTCTTC
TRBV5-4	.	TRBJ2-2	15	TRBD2	CASSRTSGNTGELFF	TGTGCCAGCAGCCGGACTAGCGGTAACACCGGGGAGCTGTTTTTT
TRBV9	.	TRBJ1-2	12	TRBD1	CASSATGVGYTF	TGTGCCAGCAGCGCGACAGGGGTGGGCTACACCTTC
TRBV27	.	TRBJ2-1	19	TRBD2	CASSLSGLAGSKLGDEQFF	TGTGCCAGCAGTTTATCGGGACTAGCGGGGTCAAAACTGGGCGATGAGCAGTTCTTC
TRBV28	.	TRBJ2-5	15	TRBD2	CASSFHGLVQETQYF	TGTGCCAGCAGTTTCCACGGACTAGTCCAAGAGACCCAGTACTTC
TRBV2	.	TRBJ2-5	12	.	CASMFAGETQYF	TGTGCCAGCATGTTCGCAGGGGAGACCCAGTACTTC
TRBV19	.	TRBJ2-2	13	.	CASSMYGRGELFF	TGTGCCAGTAGTATGTACGGACGCGGGGAGCTGTTTTTT
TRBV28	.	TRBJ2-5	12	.	CASSLLGKTQYF	TGTGCCAGCAGTTTATTAGGGAAGACCCAGTACTTC
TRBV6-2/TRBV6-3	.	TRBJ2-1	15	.	CASSQTSPEGNEQFF	TGTGCCAGCAGCCAAACGTCCCCCGAGGGCAATGAGCAGTTCTTC
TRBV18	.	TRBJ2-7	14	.	CASSPPSGTYEQYF	TGTGCCAGCTCACCACCTTCAGGCACCTACGAGCAGTACTTC
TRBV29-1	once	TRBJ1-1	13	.	CSVGAGRITEAFF	TGCAGCGTTGGGGCAGGGCGGATCACTGAAGCTTTCTTT
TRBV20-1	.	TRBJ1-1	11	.	CSASGNTEAFF	TGCAGTGCTAGCGGGAACACTGAAGCTTTCTTT
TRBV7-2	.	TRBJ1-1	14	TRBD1	CASSDRVIGAEAFF	TGTGCCAGCAGCGACAGGGTCATAGGAGCTGAAGCTTTCTTT
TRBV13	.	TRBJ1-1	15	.	CASSPPEGLLTEAFF	TGTGCCAGCAGCCCCCCTGAGGGGCTCCTCACTGAAGCTTTCTTT
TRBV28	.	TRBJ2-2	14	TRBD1	CASRRTGSTGELFF	TGTGCCAGCAGACGGACAGGGTCCACCGGGGAGCTGTTTTTT
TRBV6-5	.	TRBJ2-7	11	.	CASSNTYEQYF	TGTGCCAGCAGTAATACCTACGAGCAGTACTTC
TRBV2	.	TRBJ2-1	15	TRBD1	CASRLDRGAGNEQFF	TGTGCCAGCAGACTGGACAGGGGCGCCGGGAATGAGCAGTTCTTC
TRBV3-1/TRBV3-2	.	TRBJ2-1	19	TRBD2	CASSQALAGGKALHNEQFF	TGTGCCAGCAGCCAAGCCCTAGCGGGGGGGAAGGCCCTCCACAATGAGCAGTTCTTC
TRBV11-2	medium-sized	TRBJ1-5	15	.	CASSFGGAPNQPQHF	TGTGCCAGCAGCTTTGGCGGGGCTCCCAATCAGCCCCAGCATTTT
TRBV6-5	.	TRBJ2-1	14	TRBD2	CASSPSGGKNEQFF	TGTGCCAGCAGTCCTAGCGGGGGGAAGAATGAGCAGTTCTTC
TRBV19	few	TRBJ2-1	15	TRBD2	CASRPSGNSYNEQFF	TGTGCCAGTAGGCCTAGCGGGAACTCCTACAATGAGCAGTTCTTC
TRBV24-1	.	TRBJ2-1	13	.	CAIGSKVANEQFF	TGTGCCATCGGGAGTAAGGTCGCCAATGAGCAGTTCTTC
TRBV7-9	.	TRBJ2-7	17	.	CASSLARDPLASYEQYF	TGTGCCAGCAGCTTAGCGCGGGACCCTTTGGCTTCCTACGAGCAGTACTTC
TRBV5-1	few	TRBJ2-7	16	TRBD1	CASSPIPGQTSYEQYF	TGCGCCAGCAGCCCCATACCGGGACAGACCTCCTACGAGCAGTACTTC
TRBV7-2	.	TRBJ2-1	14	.	CASSLVGFNNEQFF	TGTGCCAGCAGCTTAGTAGGGTTCAACAATGAGCAGTTCTTC
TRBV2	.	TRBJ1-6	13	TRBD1	CASRTGYNSPLHF	TGTGCCAGCAGGACAGGGTATAATTCACCCCTCCACTTT
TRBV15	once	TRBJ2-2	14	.	CATRDRYNTGELFF	TGTGCCACCAGGGACAGATATAACACCGGGGAGCTGTTTTTT
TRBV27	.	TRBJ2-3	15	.	CASRDRGRGTDTQYF	TGTGCCAGCAGGGACCGGGGCAGGGGTACAGATACGCAGTATTTT
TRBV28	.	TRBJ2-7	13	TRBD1	CASSSPGQGSLYF	TGTGCCAGCAGTTCCCCGGGACAGGGGTCTCTGTACTTC
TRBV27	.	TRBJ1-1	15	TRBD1	CASHRTGNRGTEAFF	TGTGCCAGCCATCGGACAGGGAATAGGGGCACTGAAGCTTTCTTT
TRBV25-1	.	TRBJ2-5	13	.	CASREWAQETQYF	TGTGCCAGCAGGGAATGGGCCCAAGAGACCCAGTACTTC
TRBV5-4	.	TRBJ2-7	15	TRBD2	CASSLVLAGSGPQYF	TGTGCCAGCAGCTTGGTCCTAGCGGGGTCAGGCCCACAGTACTTC
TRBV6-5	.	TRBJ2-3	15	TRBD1	CASRRDRGPSDTQYF	TGTGCCAGCAGGAGGGACAGGGGGCCTTCAGATACGCAGTATTTT
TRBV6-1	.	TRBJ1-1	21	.	CASSEDWGRHNLSGVNTEAFF	TGTGCCAGCAGTGAAGATTGGGGCCGCCATAATTTGTCCGGGGTGAACACTGAAGCTTTCTTT
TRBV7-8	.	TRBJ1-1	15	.	CASSPREGTDTEAFF	TGTGCCAGCAGCCCCAGGGAGGGGACGGACACTGAAGCTTTCTTT
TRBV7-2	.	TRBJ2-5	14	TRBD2	CASSRGGLRETQYF	TGTGCCAGCAGCCGGGGGGGCCTTCGAGAGACCCAGTACTTC
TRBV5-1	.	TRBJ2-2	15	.	CASSLFGTATGELFF	TGCGCCAGCAGCTTATTTGGCACTGCCACCGGGGAGCTGTTTTTT
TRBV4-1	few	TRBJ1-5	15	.	CASSQVSGGNQPQHF	TGCGCCAGCAGCCAGGTCTCGGGAGGCAATCAGCCCCAGCATTTT
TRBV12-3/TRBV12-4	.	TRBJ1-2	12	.	CASRFGGYGYTF	TGTGCCAGCAGGTTCGGGGGCTATGGCTACACCTTC
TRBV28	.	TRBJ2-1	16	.	CASSYLGTSEYNEQFF	TGTGCCAGCAGTTATCTCGGGACTTCCGAATACAATGAGCAGTTCTTC
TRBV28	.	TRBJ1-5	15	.	CASSPPPQGRQPQHF	TGTGCCAGCAGTCCGCCCCCCCAGGGGCGTCAGCCCCAGCATTTT
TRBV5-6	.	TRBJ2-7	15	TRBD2	CASSLSSGRLNEQYF	TGTGCCAGCAGCCTTTCTAGCGGGAGGCTGAACGAGCAGTACTTC
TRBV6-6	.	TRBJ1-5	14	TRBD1	CASTKGTENQPQHF	TGTGCCAGCACCAAGGGGACAGAAAATCAGCCCCAGCATTTT
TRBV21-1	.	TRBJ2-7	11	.	CASVEAYEQYF	TGTGCCAGCGTTGAAGCCTACGAGCAGTACTTC
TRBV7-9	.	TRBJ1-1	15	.	CASSLGAAVNTEAFF	TGTGCCAGCAGCTTAGGGGCGGCAGTAAACACTGAAGCTTTCTTT
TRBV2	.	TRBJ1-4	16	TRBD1	CASHPLGGTVNEKLFF	TGTGCCAGCCACCCCCTTGGAGGGACAGTTAATGAAAAACTGTTTTTT
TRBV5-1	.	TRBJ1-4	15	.	CASSSLGPSNEKLFF	TGCGCCAGCAGCTCGCTCGGGCCGTCGAATGAAAAACTGTTTTTT
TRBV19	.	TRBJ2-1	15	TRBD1	CASSDGGTGYNEQFF	TGTGCCAGTAGCGACGGGGGGACAGGGTACAATGAGCAGTTCTTC
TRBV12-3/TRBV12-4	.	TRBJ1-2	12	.	CASSGRDYGYTF	TGTGCCAGCAGTGGGAGAGACTATGGCTACACCTTC
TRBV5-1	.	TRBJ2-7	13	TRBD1	CASSLDDRDEQYF	TGCGCCAGCAGCTTGGACGACAGGGACGAGCAGTACTTC
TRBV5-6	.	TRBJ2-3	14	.	CASSLVPSTDTQYF	TGTGCCAGCAGCTTGGTACCGAGCACAGATACGCAGTATTTT
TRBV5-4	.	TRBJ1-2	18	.	CASSLGGPQPARGYGYTF	TGTGCCAGCAGCTTGGGGGGGCCTCAGCCCGCGAGGGGCTATGGCTACACCTTC
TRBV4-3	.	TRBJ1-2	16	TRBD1	CASSPGQGRLQNGYTF	TGCGCCAGCAGTCCTGGACAGGGTCGTCTCCAGAATGGCTACACCTTC
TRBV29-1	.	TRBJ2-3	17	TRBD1	CSVGRSGDSTSTDTQYF	TGCAGCGTTGGAAGATCCGGGGACAGCACTAGCACAGATACGCAGTATTTT